This record looks at one TCR beta chain sequence and its context. Its antigen is not identified. The method was immunoSEQ multiplex PCR; TCRdb's version includes in-frame clones alone and lacks a portion of them. The sample yields about 150,000 clones, approximately 94% seen once. This CDR3 comprises 16 residues. The germline V gene encodes CDR1 SGHRS and CDR2 YFSETQ. V was trimmed by 1 base and J by 0 bases, leaving 10 bases between them. This entry is derived from a study of OX40 agonist ivuxolimab in advanced cancers. Across the study: The mean age was approximately 60 years, ranging from 23 to 79, with 80% to 85% of participants male. Study observations and caveats: Clonal expansion by week 6 occurred in CD4+ and CD8+ blood T cells (at 0.1 to 3.0 mg/kg). In general, CD8+ T cells held more expanded clones than CD4+ did, on average.

Exclusion applied to patients with autoimmune disease history or systemic immunosuppression. The TCR originated in an adult with an advanced solid tumor such as melanoma, head and neck, liver or kidney cancer. The rearrangement uses TRBV5-1 and TRBJ1-4; D is perhaps TRBD1 (5 bases). The source material was CD4+ or CD8+ T cells sorted from blood, sampled in a trial of the OX40 agonist ivuxolimab. The CDR3 DNA follows: TGCGCCAGCAGCTTGAGACAGCTTGCAACTAATGAAAAACTGTTTTTT. This gives the protein CASSLRQLATNEKLFF.